Listed below are T cell receptor beta chains from one sample, sequenced in a study of cytomegalovirus exposure and HLA in healthy donors. Assay used: immunoSEQ multiplex PCR; TCRdb lists only in-frame clones, some missing. The sample lists 230,000 or so clones, around 90% occurring once. The sequencing input was PBMCs. The origin of the receptors is a girl aged 2-10 years in good health and CMV-seronegative. CDR3s include the opening cysteine and the closing phenylalanine or tryptophan. D genes are given only for firm matches. Not every row has a clone size; where given, it reads once, few, many or a size class.

V,J,D,size,CDR3
TRBV9,TRBJ2-3,TRBD2,.,CASSPGGRIADTQYF
TRBV27,TRBJ1-2,.,.,CASSLSMEGVGYGYTF
TRBV15,TRBJ2-1,TRBD2,.,CATSLSGSGDEQFF
TRBV6-5,TRBJ2-7,TRBD1,.,CASSYPGGHEQYF
TRBV28,TRBJ1-1,TRBD1,.,CASSYQGQGASNTEAFF
TRBV4-1,TRBJ2-7,.,few,CASSQEEGASYEQYF
TRBV5-1,TRBJ1-1,TRBD1,.,CASSKTGGESTEAFF
TRBV7-9,TRBJ2-2,.,.,CASSLAAAGELFF
TRBV11-3,TRBJ2-1,TRBD2,.,CASSLHTSGVSYNEQFF
TRBV18,TRBJ2-7,TRBD2,.,CASSSRTSGNYEQYF
TRBV6-1,TRBJ2-3,.,.,CASSEYLDTQYF
TRBV9,TRBJ2-2,TRBD1,.,CASSAGDSGELFF
TRBV21-1,TRBJ2-1,.,.,CASSKAELARGEQFF
TRBV11-2,TRBJ1-5,.,.,CASSTTTGSNQPQHF
TRBV4-1,TRBJ1-1,TRBD1,.,CASSPNLGTGFSNTEAFF
TRBV27,TRBJ2-7,TRBD1,.,CASSSDRGTYYEQYF
TRBV30,TRBJ2-7,TRBD2,.,CAWTRGGYEQYF
TRBV19,TRBJ1-1,.,.,CASTKPGRGNTEAFF
TRBV6-5,TRBJ2-2,.,.,CASSYSPGTNTGELFF
TRBV2,TRBJ1-5,.,.,CASTGDATYSNQPQHF
TRBV19,TRBJ2-1,.,.,CASRRDFYNEQFF
TRBV2,TRBJ2-7,.,.,CASRGLLKQYF
TRBV6-1,TRBJ1-2,TRBD1,.,CASSDQGQGARGYTF
TRBV13,TRBJ2-7,TRBD2,.,CASSLKTSGIYEQYF
TRBV27,TRBJ1-1,.,.,CASSLGSGGTEAFF
TRBV5-6,TRBJ2-7,.,.,CASSFRGSYEQYF
TRBV7-6,TRBJ2-6,TRBD2,once,CASSGRVSSGANVLTF
TRBV11-2,TRBJ2-3,.,.,CASSFATGGTDTQYF
TRBV6-5,TRBJ2-7,TRBD1,.,CASSSTGDEQYF
TRBV5-1,TRBJ1-1,.,.,CASSLGQITEAFF
TRBV29-1,TRBJ1-2,.,.,CSVDRRPPDYGYTF
TRBV27,TRBJ1-5,.,once,CASSPRQDSNQPQHF
TRBV29-1,TRBJ2-7,.,.,CSVSGTRDYEQYF
TRBV18,TRBJ1-4,TRBD1,.,CASSPSGTGAEKLFF
TRBV9,TRBJ1-2,TRBD1,.,CASSVGQVNYGYTF
TRBV6-5,TRBJ1-4,.,.,CASSPGPAEKLFF
TRBV7-7,TRBJ2-5,.,.,CASSSLQGKETQYF
TRBV4-1,TRBJ2-7,.,.,CASSQQVQGTYEQYF
TRBV5-1,TRBJ2-1,.,.,CASSLGDWSYNEQFF
TRBV6-5,TRBJ2-7,TRBD1,.,CASSEVGQVYEQYF
TRBV19,TRBJ2-5,.,.,CASSSIRGETQYF
TRBV12-5,TRBJ1-1,.,.,CASGLAPERQHEAFF
TRBV30,TRBJ1-2,.,.,CAWMKEWDYGYTF
TRBV2,TRBJ2-5,.,.,CASSEPAETQYF
TRBV9,TRBJ2-1,TRBD1,.,CASSVGWTGEKEQFF
TRBV10-3,TRBJ1-1,.,.,CAISEGQGYSEAFF
TRBV13,TRBJ2-7,TRBD2,.,CASSIGTSPTYEQYF
TRBV11-2,TRBJ2-7,.,.,CASSLAQGSSYEQYF
TRBV6-1,TRBJ2-2,.,.,CASSDGEGALYEELFF
TRBV7-6,TRBJ2-1,TRBD1,once,CATTPGQGANEQFF
TRBV5-6,TRBJ1-4,.,.,CASSLAQGQDNEKLFF
TRBV11-2,TRBJ2-7,TRBD1,.,CASSLVGTGEGEQYF
TRBV5-1,TRBJ1-2,.,.,CASSLPGSYGYTF
TRBV5-6,TRBJ2-5,TRBD1,few,CASSPLVGTVQETQYF
TRBV15,.,.,.,CATSTTDRYEQYF